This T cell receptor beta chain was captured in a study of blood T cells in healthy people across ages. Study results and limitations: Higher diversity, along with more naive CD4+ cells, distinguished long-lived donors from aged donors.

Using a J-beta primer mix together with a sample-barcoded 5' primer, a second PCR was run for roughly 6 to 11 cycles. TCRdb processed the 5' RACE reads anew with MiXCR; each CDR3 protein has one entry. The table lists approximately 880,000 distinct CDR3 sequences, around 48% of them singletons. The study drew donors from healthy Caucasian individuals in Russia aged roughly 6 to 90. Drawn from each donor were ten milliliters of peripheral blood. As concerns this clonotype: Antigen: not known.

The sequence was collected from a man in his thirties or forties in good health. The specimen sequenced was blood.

The CDR3 bases are TGTGCCAGCAGTTCAATGAACCCAGCCTGGGATACGCAGTATTTT. It specifies CASSSMNPAWDTQYF. The rearrangement uses TRBV6-5 and TRBJ2-3; D unresolved. Looked up from germline, CDR1 is MNHEY and CDR2 is SVGAGI. The V end was cut by 4 bases, the J end by 6 bases, with 17 bases between. The CDR3 runs to 15 residues.